The next 24 T cell receptor beta chains were all read from a single sample in a study of blood T cell repertoires in COVID-19. Data came from immunoSEQ multiplex PCR; TCRdb stores just in-frame clones and leaves some out. This table holds 250,000 to 350,000 clones, 80% to 90% found once. Sequencing input: PBMCs or T cells enriched from blood (not recorded which). All receptors derive from a woman aged 25 to 39 who had recovered from COVID-19.

V gene TRBV6-2 or TRBV6-3 combines with J gene TRBJ1-6; D might be TRBD1 (5 bases). The CDR3 sequence is 14 residues long. V lost 2 bases and J lost 10, with 12 bases in between. The germline gives CDR1 MNHEY, CDR2 SVGEGT. CDR3 DNA sequence: TGTGCCAGCAGTTACAACAGGCCAACCTCACCCCTCCACTTT. Amino acid sequence: CASSYNRPTSPLHF.

The chain has TRBV10-3 and TRBJ1-3; TRBD1 matches 8 bases. CDR3 length: 15 amino acids. The germline gives CDR1 ENHRY, CDR2 SYGVKD. V trimming: 6 bases; J trimming: 4 bases; junction bases outside the gene matches: 8. CDR3 DNA: TGTGCCATCAGCCACGACAGGGGAGAAGGAAACACCATATATTTT. The encoded protein is CAISHDRGEGNTIYF.

The chain couples TRBV2 to TRBJ1-2, with 10 nucleotides matching TRBD1. Germline trimming cut 5 bases from V and 8 bases from J; bases unmatched to any gene: 8. The CDR3 has 14 amino acids. Per the germline V gene, CDR1 is SNHLY and CDR2 is FYNNEI. The CDR3 loop reads CASSSRQGANGYTF. The CDR3 DNA reads TGTGCCAGCAGTTCACGACAGGGGGCGAACGGCTACACCTTC.

The J gene is TRBJ2-1, the V gene TRBV7-2, with D possibly TRBD1 on 5 matching bases. The ends were cut back, 5 bases at V and 6 bases at J, with 23 bases in the middle. The germline V gene has CDR1 SGHTA and CDR2 FQGNSA. The CDR3 extends over 17 amino acids. The chain's CDR3 is CASSPWFGVQGINEQFF. CDR3 in DNA: TGTGCCAGCAGCCCATGGTTCGGCGTTCAGGGTATCAATGAGCAGTTCTTC.

This sequence joins TRBV3-1 (or the pseudogene TRBV3-2) and TRBJ1-6, with D possibly being TRBD1 (5 bases). This CDR3 is 15 amino acids long. Trimming removed 1 base from V and 10 bases from J, with 14 bases in between. CDR1 is LGHDT, CDR2 YNNKEL, per germline (reference sequence). The CDR3 coding sequence is TGTGCCAGCAGCCAAGGGGCAGGGAATTTCTCACCCCTCCACTTT. It codes for CASSQGAGNFSPLHF.

The chain has TRBV4-2 and TRBJ2-1, with 12 bases lining up with TRBD2. V was clipped by 4 bases and J by 9 bases; unmatched bases: 7. CDR3 length equals 15 residues. The germline V gene has CDR1 LGHNA and CDR2 YNFKEQ. The CDR3 is CASSRTSGGLPEQFF. The CDR3, as DNA: TGTGCCAGCAGCCGCACTAGCGGGGGGCTCCCTGAGCAGTTCTTC.

The chain uses TRBV7-2 and TRBJ1-1, with 8 positions matching TRBD1. In germline, CDR1 is SGHTA, CDR2 FQGNSA. The CDR3 has 14 amino acids. Trimming at V came to 0 bases and at J to 11 bases, leaving 8 bases not matched to a gene. The CDR3 nucleotides are TGTGCCAGCAGCTTAGCGTTAGGGCAGGGGGCGGCTTTCTTT. Translation gives CASSLALGQGAAFF.

This clone has only a few counts. The V gene is TRBV3-1 (or the pseudogene TRBV3-2), the J gene TRBJ2-7, with 7 positions matching TRBD1. V shed 1 base and J 4 bases; nucleotides not matched to a gene: 1. CDR3 length: 13 residues. Germline V gives CDR1 LGHDT, CDR2 YNNKEL (reference sequence). CDR3 protein: CASSQGQGYEQYF. The CDR3 bases are TGTGCCAGCAGCCAAGGACAGGGTTACGAGCAGTACTTC.

The CDR3 DNA is TGTGCCAGCAGTTTCGGTAGAAATGGCTACACCTTC. It codes for CASSFGRNGYTF. This chain joins TRBV12-3 or TRBV12-4 and TRBJ1-2, with unresolved D. The V end lost 3 bases, the J end lost 6 bases, and 8 bases lay between the germline ends. The CDR3 spans 12 residues.

The chain is built from TRBV9 and TRBJ1-2; D call uncertain. The germline V gene has CDR1 SGDLS and CDR2 YYNGEE. Trimming shortened V by 0 bases and J by 6 bases, and 15 bases separated the two germline ends. There are 15 residues in the CDR3. The CDR3 is CASSVEYRLGDGYTF. The CDR3, as DNA: TGTGCCAGCAGCGTAGAGTATCGACTAGGTGATGGCTACACCTTC.

The chain joins TRBV18 to TRBJ1-1, with a tentative D call TRBD1 (5 bases). The CDR3 spans 17 residues. Looked up from germline, CDR1 is KGHSH and CDR2 is LQKENI. V was trimmed by 1 base and J by 4 bases, leaving 19 bases between them. Written as DNA, the CDR3 is TGTGCCAGCTCACCACGTCAGGGAAGGACGGGTAGCACTGAAGCTTTCTTT. The encoded protein is CASSPRQGRTGSTEAFF.

The chain links TRBV7-2 to TRBJ2-5; maybe TRBD2 (7 bases). The CDR3 runs to 14 residues. CDR1 SGHTA and CDR2 FQGNSA come from the germline V gene. V was shortened by 6 bases and J by 4 bases, with 15 bases between the two germline ends. The CDR3 sequence: CASSPGGGGETQYF. The CDR3 region has the DNA TGTGCCAGCAGTCCCGGAGGGGGGGGAGAGACCCAGTACTTC.

J is TRBJ2-1 and V is TRBV4-1; TRBD2 matches 10 bases. The CDR3 contains 17 residues. V shed 2 bases and J 3 bases; nucleotides not matched to a gene: 7. Germline V gene sequence: CDR1 MGHRA, CDR2 YSYEKL. The CDR3 DNA reads as TGCGCCAGCAGCCAAACCTTCGGACTAGCGGACTACAATGAGCAGTTCTTC. It specifies CASSQTFGLADYNEQFF.

This clone was counted a single time. The rearrangement joins TRBV11-3 to TRBJ2-1, with D maybe TRBD2 (6 bases). CDR3 size: 15 residues. CDR1 SGHNT and CDR2 YENEEA come from the germline V gene. V was pared by 2 bases and J by 0 bases, with 8 bases between. In DNA, the CDR3 is TGTGCCAGCAGCTTATCGGGGGTCTCCTACAATGAGCAGTTCTTC. This codes for CASSLSGVSYNEQFF.

The chain has TRBV6-5 and TRBJ2-3; a weak D match, TRBD1 (6 bases). CDR1 is MNHEY, CDR2 SVGAGI, per germline. The CDR3 spans 14 residues. V shed 6 bases and J shed 3 bases, with 13 bases lying between them. The CDR3 reads CASSASQGTDTQYF. CDR3 DNA: TGTGCCAGCAGCGCCTCCCAGGGGACAGATACGCAGTATTTT.

This clone was seen a single time. The chain is built from TRBV7-5 and TRBJ1-3. TRBV7-5 is tagged as a pseudogene. This CDR3 comprises 18 residues. The CDR3 region is CVRSLREGGIAVGNTIYF. CDR3 nucleotides: TGTGTCAGAAGCTTAAGGGAGGGGGGGATAGCTGTTGGAAACACCATATATTTT.

J is TRBJ1-2 and V is TRBV10-3; 8 nucleotides line up with TRBD1. V lost 4 bases and J lost 8; bases outside the gene matches: 9. This CDR3 region has 14 residues. Germline V CDR1 and CDR2: ENHRY, SYGVKD. This CDR3 reads CAISGAGTGSGYTF. Written as DNA, the CDR3 is TGTGCCATCAGTGGGGCCGGGACAGGTAGCGGCTACACCTTC.

This chain connects TRBV7-2 to TRBJ2-7; possible D gene TRBD1, 5 bases. The CDR3 length is 14 residues. The V end was cut by 3 bases, the J end by 0 bases, with 9 bases between. Germline-derived CDR1 and CDR2 are SGHTA and FQGNSA. CDR3 nucleotide sequence: TGTGCCAGCAGCTTCTTAACAGGCTCCTACGAGCAGTACTTC. Amino acid sequence: CASSFLTGSYEQYF.

The chain is built from TRBV12-3 or TRBV12-4 and TRBJ2-5, with 7 bases matching TRBD2. The V segment lost 3 bases and the J segment 5 bases; nucleotides outside the gene matches: 3. The CDR3 is 13 amino acids. The CDR3 sequence: CASSLGRAETQYF. CDR3 coding DNA: TGTGCCAGCAGTTTGGGGAGGGCGGAGACCCAGTACTTC.

This clone appeared a few times. The chain combines TRBV19 with TRBJ1-2; 8 bases match TRBD1. Germline V lookup: CDR1 LNHDA, CDR2 SQIVND (reference sequence). Trimming took 3 bases from V and 4 from J; bases not matched to a gene: 10. This CDR3 is 16 amino acids long. As DNA, the CDR3 is TGTGCCAGTAGTATGGTTGGGGCAGGGGGCATCTATGGCTACACCTTC. Translating gives CASSMVGAGGIYGYTF.

The rearrangement links TRBV4-2 to TRBJ1-2, with no clear D. The CDR3 extends over 15 amino acids. The V end lost 3 bases, the J end lost 3 bases, and 14 bases lay between the germline ends. Per germline, CDR1 LGHNA and CDR2 YNFKEQ. The chain's CDR3 is CASSHEDGRDYGYTF. The CDR3 coding sequence is TGTGCCAGCAGCCACGAGGACGGGAGAGACTATGGCTACACCTTC.

This chain joins TRBV19 and TRBJ1-5; D is unresolved. The germline CDR1 and CDR2 sequences are LNHDA and SQIVND (reference sequence). Trimming removed 5 bases at V and 5 bases at J, with 13 bases between. The CDR3 totals 14 residues. In DNA form, the CDR3 reads TGTGCCAGTAGTTCAACCCGGGTCTATCAGCCCCAGCATTTT. It yields the protein CASSSTRVYQPQHF.

The chain has TRBV4-1 and TRBJ1-1, with 8 bases aligning to TRBD1. The germline V gene has CDR1 MGHRA and CDR2 YSYEKL. With 11 bases clipped from V and 4 bases from J, the junction kept 3 bases outside the gene matches. The CDR3 runs 11 residues. The CDR3 reads CASQGGTEAFF. The CDR3 bases are TGCGCCTCACAGGGGGGCACTGAAGCTTTCTTT.

The rearrangement uses TRBV18 and TRBJ2-5; the match to TRBD2 covers 7 bases. This CDR3 has 13 amino acids. CDR1 is KGHSH and CDR2 is LQKENI in the germline V gene. Trimming cost V 6 bases and J 2 bases; bases outside gene matches: 3. CDR3 sequence reads: CASSRDYQETQYF. CDR3 in DNA: TGTGCCAGCTCGCGGGACTATCAAGAGACCCAGTACTTC.